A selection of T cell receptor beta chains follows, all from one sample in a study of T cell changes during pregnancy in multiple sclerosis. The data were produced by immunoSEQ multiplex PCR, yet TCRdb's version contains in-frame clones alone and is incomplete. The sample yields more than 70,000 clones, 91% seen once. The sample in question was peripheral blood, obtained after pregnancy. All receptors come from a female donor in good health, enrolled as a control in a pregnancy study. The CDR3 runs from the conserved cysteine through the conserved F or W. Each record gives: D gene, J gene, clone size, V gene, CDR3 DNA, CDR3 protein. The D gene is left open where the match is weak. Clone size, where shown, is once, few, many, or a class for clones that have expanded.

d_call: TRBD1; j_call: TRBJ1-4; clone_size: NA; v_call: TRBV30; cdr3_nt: TGTGCCTTTTCAGGGGGGACTAATGAAAAACTGTTTTTT; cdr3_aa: CAFSGGTNEKLFF
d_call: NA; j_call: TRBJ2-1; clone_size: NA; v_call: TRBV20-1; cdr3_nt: TGCAGTGCTAGAGATGACAGGGAGCAGTTCTTC; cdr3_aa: CSARDDREQFF
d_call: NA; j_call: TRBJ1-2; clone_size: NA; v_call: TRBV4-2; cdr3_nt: TGTGCCAGCAGCGGAACTACCCTAGGAGACTATGGCTACACCTTC; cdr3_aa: CASSGTTLGDYGYTF
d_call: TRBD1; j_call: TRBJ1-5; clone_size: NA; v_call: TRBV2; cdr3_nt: TGTGCCAGCAGTAACCCCGGGACAGGGGGGGAACAGCCCCAGCATTTT; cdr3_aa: CASSNPGTGGEQPQHF
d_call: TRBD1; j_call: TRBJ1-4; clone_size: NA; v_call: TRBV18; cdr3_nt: TGTGCCAGCTCACCCCAGAGGGACAGGGGGCCTGAAAAACTGTTTTTT; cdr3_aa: CASSPQRDRGPEKLFF
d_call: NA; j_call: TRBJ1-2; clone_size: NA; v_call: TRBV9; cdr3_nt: TGTGCCAGCAGCGCAGCAGGGCGCCGCAACTATGGCTACACCTTC; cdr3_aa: CASSAAGRRNYGYTF
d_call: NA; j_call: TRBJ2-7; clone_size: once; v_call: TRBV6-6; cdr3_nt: TGTGCCACCGGGGGCTACGAGCAGTACTTC; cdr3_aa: CATGGYEQYF
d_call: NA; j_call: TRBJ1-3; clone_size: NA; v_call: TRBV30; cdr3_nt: TGTGCCTCACTGAGGCCTTCCTCTGGAAACACCATATATTTT; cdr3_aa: CASLRPSSGNTIYF
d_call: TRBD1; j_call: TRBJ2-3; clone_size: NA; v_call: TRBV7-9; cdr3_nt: TGTGCCAGCAGACTTACGGGACAGGGAACAGATACGCAGTATTTT; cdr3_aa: CASRLTGQGTDTQYF
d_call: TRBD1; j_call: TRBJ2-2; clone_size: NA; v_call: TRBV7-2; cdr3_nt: TGTGCCAGCAGCCCGACAGGGGGCACCGGGGAGCTGTTTTTT; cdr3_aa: CASSPTGGTGELFF
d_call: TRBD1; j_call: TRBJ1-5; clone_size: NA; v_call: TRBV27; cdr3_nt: TGTGCCAGCAGTTCGGGACAGGGAAGGGGGCCCCAGCATTTT; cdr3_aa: CASSSGQGRGPQHF
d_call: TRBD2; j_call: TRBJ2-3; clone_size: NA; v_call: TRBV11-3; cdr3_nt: TGTGCCAGCAGCTTAGAAGGGACTAGCAGCACAGATACGCAGTATTTT; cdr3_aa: CASSLEGTSSTDTQYF
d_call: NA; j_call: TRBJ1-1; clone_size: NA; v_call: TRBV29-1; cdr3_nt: TGCAGCGGAGGGATGGGGTTTAGGAACACTGAAGCTTTCTTT; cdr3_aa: CSGGMGFRNTEAFF
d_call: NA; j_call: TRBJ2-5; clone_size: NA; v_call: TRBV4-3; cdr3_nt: TGCGCCAGCAGCCAAGATTTTCAGGGATCGAAAGAGACCCAGTACTTC; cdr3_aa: CASSQDFQGSKETQYF
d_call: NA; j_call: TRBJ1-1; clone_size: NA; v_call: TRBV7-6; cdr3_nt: TGTGCCAGCAGCTTAGAGGAGGCAGGGAACACTGAAGCTTTCTTT; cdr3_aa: CASSLEEAGNTEAFF
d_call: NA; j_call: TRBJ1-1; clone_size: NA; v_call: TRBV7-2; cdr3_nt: TGTGCCAGCAGCTTACAGGGCACGCTGAACACTGAAGCTTTCTTT; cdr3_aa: CASSLQGTLNTEAFF
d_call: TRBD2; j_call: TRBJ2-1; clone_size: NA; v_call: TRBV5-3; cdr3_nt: TGTGCCAGACCGAGCGGGGGCTACAATGAGCAGTTCTTC; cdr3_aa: CARPSGGYNEQFF
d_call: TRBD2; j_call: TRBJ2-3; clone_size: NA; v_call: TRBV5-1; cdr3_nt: TGCGCCAGCAGGGGGACTAGCGGCACAGATACGCAGTATTTT; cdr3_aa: CASRGTSGTDTQYF
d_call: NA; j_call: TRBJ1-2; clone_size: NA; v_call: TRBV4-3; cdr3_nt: TGCGCCAGCAGCCAAGGAGGGACATTGTTGAGCTACACCTTC; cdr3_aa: CASSQGGTLLSYTF
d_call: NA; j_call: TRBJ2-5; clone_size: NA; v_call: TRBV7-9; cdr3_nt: TGTGCCAGCAGCTTAAGAGGGGGTGGGGGAGAGACCCAGTACTTC; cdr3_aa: CASSLRGGGGETQYF
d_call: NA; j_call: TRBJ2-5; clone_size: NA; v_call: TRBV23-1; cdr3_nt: TGCGCCAGCATTGGTGGAGACCCAGAGACCCAGTACTTC; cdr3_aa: CASIGGDPETQYF
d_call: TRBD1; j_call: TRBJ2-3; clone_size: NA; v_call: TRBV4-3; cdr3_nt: TGCGCCAGCAGCCGAGCTCCGGGACAGGGGGCGGCAGATACGCAGTATTTT; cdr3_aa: CASSRAPGQGAADTQYF
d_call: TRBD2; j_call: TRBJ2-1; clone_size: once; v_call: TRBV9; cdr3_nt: TGTGCCAGCAGCGTCTCCCTAGCGGGGGGCCGTGGTGAGCAGTTCTTC; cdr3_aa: CASSVSLAGGRGEQFF
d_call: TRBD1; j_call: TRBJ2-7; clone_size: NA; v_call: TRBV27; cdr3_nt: TGTGCCAGCAGTTTAGGACAGGGGGCGTACGAGCAGTACTTC; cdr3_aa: CASSLGQGAYEQYF
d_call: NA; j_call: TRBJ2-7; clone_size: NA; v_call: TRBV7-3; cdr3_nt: TGTGCCAGCACCCCTGTCCTACCCACCTACGAGCAGTACTTC; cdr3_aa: CASTPVLPTYEQYF
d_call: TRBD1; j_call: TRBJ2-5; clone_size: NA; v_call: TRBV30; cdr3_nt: TGTGCCTGGAGCAAAAACAGGGGGTCTCAAGAGACCCAGTACTTC; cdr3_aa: CAWSKNRGSQETQYF
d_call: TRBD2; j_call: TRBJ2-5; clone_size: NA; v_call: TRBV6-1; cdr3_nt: TGTGCCAGCAGTGCCCAGACTAGCGGGGGAGAGACCCAGTACTTC; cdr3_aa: CASSAQTSGGETQYF
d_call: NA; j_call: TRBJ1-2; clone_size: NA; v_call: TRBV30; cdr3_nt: TGTGCCTGGAGTGTAACGGTTACTAACTATGGCTACACCTTC; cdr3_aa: CAWSVTVTNYGYTF
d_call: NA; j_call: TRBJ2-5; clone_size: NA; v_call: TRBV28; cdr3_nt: TGTGCCAGCAGCTTGAGGGTTCTCCCCATACAAGAGACCCAGTACTTC; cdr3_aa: CASSLRVLPIQETQYF
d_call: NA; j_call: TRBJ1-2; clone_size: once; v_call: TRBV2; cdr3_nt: TGTGCCAGCCAAGCAGGATCCCACTATGGCTACACCTTC; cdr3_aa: CASQAGSHYGYTF
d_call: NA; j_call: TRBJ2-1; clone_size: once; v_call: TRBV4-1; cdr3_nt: TGCGCCAGCAGGCCCCTAGGGGGGGCCAATGAGCAGTTCTTC; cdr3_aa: CASRPLGGANEQFF
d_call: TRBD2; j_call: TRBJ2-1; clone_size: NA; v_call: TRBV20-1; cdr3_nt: TGCAGTGCTCCGGGGGGTGAGCAGTTCTTC; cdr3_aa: CSAPGGEQFF
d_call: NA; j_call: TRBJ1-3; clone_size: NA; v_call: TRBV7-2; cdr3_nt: TGTGCCAGCAGCTTAGCCGAGGGAGTTGGAAACACCATATATTTT; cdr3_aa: CASSLAEGVGNTIYF
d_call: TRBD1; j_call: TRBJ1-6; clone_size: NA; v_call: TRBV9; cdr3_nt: TGTGCCAGCAGCGTAGGGGACAGGGTTCCGGGTCCCCTCCACTTT; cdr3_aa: CASSVGDRVPGPLHF
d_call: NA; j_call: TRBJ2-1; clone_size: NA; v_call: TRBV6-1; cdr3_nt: TGTGCCAGCAGCGAAGTTGCAGGACAGCGATACAATGAGCAGTTCTTC; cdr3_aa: CASSEVAGQRYNEQFF
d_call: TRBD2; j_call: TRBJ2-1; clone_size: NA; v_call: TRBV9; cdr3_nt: TGTGCCAGCAGCGTAGGGCGGGGGGGCGGCTATGAGCAGTTCTTC; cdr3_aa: CASSVGRGGGYEQFF
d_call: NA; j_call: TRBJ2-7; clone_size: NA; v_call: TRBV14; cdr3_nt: TGTGCCAGCAGCCAAGAGCTGGGTGAGGGCTCCTACGAGCAGTACTTC; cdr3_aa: CASSQELGEGSYEQYF
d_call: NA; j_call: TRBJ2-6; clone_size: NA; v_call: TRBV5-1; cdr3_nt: TGCGCCAGCAGCTTGGAGGAGGGGAGGTCTGGGGCCAACGTCCTGACTTTC; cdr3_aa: CASSLEEGRSGANVLTF
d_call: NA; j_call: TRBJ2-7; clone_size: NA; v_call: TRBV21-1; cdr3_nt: TGTGCCAGCAGGACAACCGGGACAGGGGAGGTTTGGGACGAGCAGTACTTC; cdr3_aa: CASRTTGTGEVWDEQYF
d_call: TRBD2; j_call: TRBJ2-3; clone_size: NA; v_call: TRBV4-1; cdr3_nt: TGCGCCAGCAGCCACCGGCGGGGGGGAGATACGCAGTATTTT; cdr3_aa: CASSHRRGGDTQYF
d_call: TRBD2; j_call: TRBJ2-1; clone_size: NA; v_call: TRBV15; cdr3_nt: TGTGCCACCAGCAGAGATCGGGAGGGGCCCTCCTACAATGAGCAGTTCTTC; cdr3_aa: CATSRDREGPSYNEQFF
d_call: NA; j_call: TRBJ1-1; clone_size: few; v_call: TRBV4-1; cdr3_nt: TGCGCCAGCAGCCAAGACTCAGGGCGGAACACTGAAGCTTTCTTT; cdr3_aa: CASSQDSGRNTEAFF
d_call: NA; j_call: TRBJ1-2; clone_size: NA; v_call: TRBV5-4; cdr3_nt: TGTGCCAGCAGCTTGGTGAAGCAGGGAAGGTATGGCTACACCTTC; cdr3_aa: CASSLVKQGRYGYTF
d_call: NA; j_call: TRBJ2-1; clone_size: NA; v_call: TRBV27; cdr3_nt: TGTGCCAGCAGTTTAGAGGGGGTGGGGTGGTTCTTC; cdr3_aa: CASSLEGVGWFF
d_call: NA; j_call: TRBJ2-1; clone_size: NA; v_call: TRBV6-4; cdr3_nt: TGTGCCAGCGCGGGGGCATTCGGTGAGCAGTTCTTC; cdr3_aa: CASAGAFGEQFF
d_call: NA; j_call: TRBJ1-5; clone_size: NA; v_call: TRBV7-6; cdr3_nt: TGTGCCAGCAGCTCCCGGGGGAGCAATCAGCCCCAGCATTTT; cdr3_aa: CASSSRGSNQPQHF
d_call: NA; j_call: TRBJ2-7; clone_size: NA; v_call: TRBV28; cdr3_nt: TGTGCCAGCAGTTTGGAGGGGGGGGTTGAGCAGTACTTC; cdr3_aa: CASSLEGGVEQYF
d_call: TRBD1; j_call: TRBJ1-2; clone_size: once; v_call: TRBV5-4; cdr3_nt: TGTGCCAGCAGCTGGAAATCAGGGGGCTTGGGCTACACCTTC; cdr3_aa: CASSWKSGGLGYTF
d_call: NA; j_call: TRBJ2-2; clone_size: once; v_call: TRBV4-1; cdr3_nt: TGCGCCAGCAGCCAAGCCGACATGGGACTTTCCACCGGGGAGCTGTTTTTT; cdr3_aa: CASSQADMGLSTGELFF
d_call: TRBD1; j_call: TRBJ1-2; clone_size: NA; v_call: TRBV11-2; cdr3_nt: TGTGCCAGCAACCCAGGGGGCAGGGAGGTCGACCAAAATGGCTACACCTTC; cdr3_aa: CASNPGGREVDQNGYTF
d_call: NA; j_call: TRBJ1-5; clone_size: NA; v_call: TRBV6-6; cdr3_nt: TGTGCCAGCAGGTCCGGGACATTTACAAATCAGCCCCAGCATTTT; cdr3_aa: CASRSGTFTNQPQHF
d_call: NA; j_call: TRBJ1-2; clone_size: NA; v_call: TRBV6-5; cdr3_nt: TGTGCCAGCAATAGGGTCCGGACAGAAAACTATGGCTACACCTTC; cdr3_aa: CASNRVRTENYGYTF
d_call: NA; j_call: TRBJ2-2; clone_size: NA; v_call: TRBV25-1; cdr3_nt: TGTGCCAGCAGTGGATACAGGGAAGGGGAGCTGTTTTTT; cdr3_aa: CASSGYREGELFF
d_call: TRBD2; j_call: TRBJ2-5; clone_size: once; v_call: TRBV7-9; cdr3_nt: TGTGCCAGCAGTGGCGGGACTACCCAAGAGACCCAGTACTTC; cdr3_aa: CASSGGTTQETQYF
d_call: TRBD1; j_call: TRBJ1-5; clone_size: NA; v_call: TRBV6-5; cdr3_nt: TGTGCCAGCAGCCAGACAGGGGGCGTCAATCAGCCCCAGCATTTT; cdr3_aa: CASSQTGGVNQPQHF
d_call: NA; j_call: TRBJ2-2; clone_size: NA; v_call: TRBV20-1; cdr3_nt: TGCAGTGCTAGTTTAGCCGGGGAGCTGTTTTTT; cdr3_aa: CSASLAGELFF
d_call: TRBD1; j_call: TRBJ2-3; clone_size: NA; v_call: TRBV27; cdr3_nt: TGTGCCAGCAGTTCCCTCCGGACAGGGGGTAGCACAGATACGCAGTATTTT; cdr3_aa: CASSSLRTGGSTDTQYF
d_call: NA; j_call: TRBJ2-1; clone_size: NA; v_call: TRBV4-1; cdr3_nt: TGCGCCAGCAGCCAAGATACGGTGGGGGCCGAGCAGTTCTTC; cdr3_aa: CASSQDTVGAEQFF
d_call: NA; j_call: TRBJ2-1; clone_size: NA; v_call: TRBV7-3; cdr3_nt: TGTGCCAGCAGCTTAAGCGCCAATGAGCAGTTCTTC; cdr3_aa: CASSLSANEQFF